The rows below give T cell receptor beta chains drawn from one sample of a study of blood T cell repertoires in COVID-19. The table came from immunoSEQ multiplex PCR; TCRdb's copy has only in-frame clones and leaves some out. Of 120,000 to 150,000 clones listed, roughly 85% were seen once; the top ten hold 3% to 4.5%. Sequencing was done on a sample of peripheral blood. Source of these receptors: a man aged 55 to 70 with acute or convalescent COVID-19. The CDR3 runs from the conserved cysteine through the conserved F or W. D genes are given only for firm matches. For some rows the clone size is stated as once, few or many, or as a class when expanded; others skip it.

>-|TRBV5-1|-|TRBJ1-3
TGCGCCAGCAGCCCAGGGGCGCCGGGAGGAAACACCATATATTTT
CASSPGAPGGNTIYF
>-|TRBV4-1|TRBD1|TRBJ1-2
TGCGCCAGCAGCCAAGCCCCACAGGGGACCTATGGCTACACCTTC
CASSQAPQGTYGYTF
>-|TRBV3-1/TRBV3-2|TRBD1|TRBJ2-2
TGTGCCAGCAGCCCCCCGGGACAGGGGAACACCGGGGAGCTGTTTTTT
CASSPPGQGNTGELFF
>-|TRBV27|-|TRBJ1-5
TGTGCCAGCAGTCCCAGGGATAGCAATCAGCCCCAGCATTTT
CASSPRDSNQPQHF
>-|TRBV15|-|TRBJ1-4
TGTGCCACCAGCGACAGACCCAATGAAAAACTGTTTTTT
CATSDRPNEKLFF
>-|TRBV28|TRBD2|TRBJ2-1
TGTGCCAGCAGTAGGGCTAGCGGGAGGCGGGAGCAGTTCTTC
CASSRASGRREQFF
>-|TRBV6-6|-|TRBJ1-2
TGTGCCAGCAGTTACTCAGAGGGAAACGGCTACACCTTC
CASSYSEGNGYTF
>-|TRBV4-3|-|TRBJ1-2
TGCGCCAGCAGCCAAGTTGAGGGAGGGGACTATGGCTACACCTTC
CASSQVEGGDYGYTF
>-|TRBV6-2/TRBV6-3|TRBD1|TRBJ1-2
TGTGCCAGCAGTTGGGACAGGGGAAAAGATGGCTACACCTTC
CASSWDRGKDGYTF
>-|TRBV28|TRBD1|TRBJ2-7
TGTGCCAGCAGCGGGACAGCTTACGAGCAGTACTTC
CASSGTAYEQYF
>once|TRBV23-1|TRBD1|TRBJ2-7
TGCGCCAGCAGCCGGGACAGGGTAATAAACGAGCAGTACTTC
CASSRDRVINEQYF
>-|TRBV7-2|-|TRBJ2-1
TGTGCCAGCAGCGCCTCTAGCTCTACCTACAATGAGCAGTTCTTC
CASSASSSTYNEQFF
>few|TRBV24-1|TRBD1|TRBJ1-2
TGTGCCACCAGTGACCGCACCGGGACAGGGGCCTATGGCTACACCTTC
CATSDRTGTGAYGYTF
>-|TRBV27|-|TRBJ2-7
TGTGCCAGCAGTCTCGGGACTGTTGGCTCCTACGAGCAGTACTTC
CASSLGTVGSYEQYF
>-|TRBV27|-|TRBJ1-1
TGTGCCAGCAGTTCCGATCAGGTTTATAGCACTGAAGCTTTCTTT
CASSSDQVYSTEAFF
>medium-sized|TRBV27|TRBD2|TRBJ2-7
TGTGCCAGCAAACCTCCGGGAGGGCGAACCTACGAGCAGTACTTC
CASKPPGGRTYEQYF
>-|TRBV7-2|-|TRBJ1-6
TGTGCCAGCAGCTCCAACAGGATATATAATTCACCCCTCCACTTT
CASSSNRIYNSPLHF
>-|TRBV4-3|-|TRBJ1-6
TGCGCCAGCAGCCAAGAATGGAGGGGTATAGGGACACCCCTCCACTTT
CASSQEWRGIGTPLHF
>-|TRBV11-2|TRBD2|TRBJ2-2
TGTGCCAGCAGCTCGGGAGGGCGGCCCGGGGAGCTGTTTTTT
CASSSGGRPGELFF
>-|TRBV28|-|TRBJ2-6
TGTGCCAGCACAGCGGACGGGTCTGGGGCCAACGTCCTGACTTTC
CASTADGSGANVLTF
>-|TRBV9|-|TRBJ1-6
TGTGCCAGCAGCGTATTAGGGGATAATTCACCCCTCCACTTT
CASSVLGDNSPLHF
>-|TRBV29-1|-|TRBJ1-6
TGCAGCTTGTACAAAGGAGGGTCCCATAATTCACCCCTCCACTTT
CSLYKGGSHNSPLHF
>once|TRBV15|-|TRBJ2-1
TGTGCCACCAGCAGAGAAGCAGGGGATGAGCAGTTCTTC
CATSREAGDEQFF
>-|TRBV25-1|-|TRBJ2-6
TGTGCCAGCAGCATCTCAAAGGGGTCTGGGGCCAACGTCCTGACTTTC
CASSISKGSGANVLTF